This T cell receptor (beta chain) was documented in a study of blood T cell repertoires in COVID-19. Study information: Italy, Spain and the United States were the sources of the convalescent and acute COVID-19 samples. In each case, the material was cDNA or gDNA derived from T cells, B-cell-depleted T cells, or PBMCs.

As originally analysed: Nucleated cell counts were estimated from reference gene primer amplification. The table came from immunoSEQ multiplex PCR; TCRdb's copy has only in-frame clones and leaves some out. Clone size and V and J calls were adopted from that table, with D and trimming inferred from the DNA. The sample has approximately 23,000 clones, 70% to 90% seen once. Germline-derived CDR1 and CDR2 are GTSNPN and SVGIG (reference sequence). Trimming shortened V by 8 bases and J by 1 base, and 14 bases separated the two germline ends. This CDR3 comprises 13 residues. The sequence was collected from a woman older than 75 with active COVID-19. This chain links TRBV30 with TRBJ1-1, with D tentatively TRBD1 (5 bases). Sequencing was carried out using peripheral blood. The CDR3 sequence: CAGEGQTNTEAFF. The DNA for the CDR3 is TGTGCCGGGGAGGGGCAGACGAACACTGAAGCTTTCTTT.